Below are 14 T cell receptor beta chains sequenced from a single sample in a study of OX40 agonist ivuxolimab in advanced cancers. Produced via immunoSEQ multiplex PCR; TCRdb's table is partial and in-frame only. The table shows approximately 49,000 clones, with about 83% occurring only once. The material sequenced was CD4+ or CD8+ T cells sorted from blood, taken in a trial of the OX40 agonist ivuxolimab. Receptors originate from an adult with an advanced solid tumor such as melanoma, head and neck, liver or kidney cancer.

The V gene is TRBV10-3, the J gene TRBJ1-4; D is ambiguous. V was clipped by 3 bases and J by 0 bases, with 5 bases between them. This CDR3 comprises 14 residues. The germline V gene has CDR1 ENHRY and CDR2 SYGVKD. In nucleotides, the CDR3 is TGTGCCATCAGTGACGTAGCAACTAATGAAAAACTGTTTTTT. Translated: CAISDVATNEKLFF.

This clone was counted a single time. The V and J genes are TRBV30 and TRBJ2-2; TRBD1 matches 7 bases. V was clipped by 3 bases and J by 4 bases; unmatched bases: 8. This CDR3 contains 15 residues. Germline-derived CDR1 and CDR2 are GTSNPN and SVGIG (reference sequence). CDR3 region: CAWRKTGRITGELFF. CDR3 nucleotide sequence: TGTGCCTGGAGAAAGACAGGGAGAATCACCGGGGAGCTGTTTTTT.

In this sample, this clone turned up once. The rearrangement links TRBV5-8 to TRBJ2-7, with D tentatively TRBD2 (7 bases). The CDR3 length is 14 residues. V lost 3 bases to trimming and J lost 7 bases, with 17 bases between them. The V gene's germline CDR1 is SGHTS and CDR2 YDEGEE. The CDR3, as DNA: TGTGCCAGCAGCTCGGGTGCGGGGGCTGGGGAGCAGTACTTC. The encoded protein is CASSSGAGAGEQYF.

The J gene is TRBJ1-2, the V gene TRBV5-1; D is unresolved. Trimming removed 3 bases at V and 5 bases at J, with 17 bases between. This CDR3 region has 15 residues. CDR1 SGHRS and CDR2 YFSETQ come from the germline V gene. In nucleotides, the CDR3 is TGCGCCAGCAGCTGGACCCCGACGGGGATATATGGCTACACCTTC. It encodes CASSWTPTGIYGYTF. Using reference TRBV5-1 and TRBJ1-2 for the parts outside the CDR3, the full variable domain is KAGVTQTPRYLIKTRGQQVTLSCSPISGHRSVSWYQQTPGQGLQFLFEYFSETQRNKGNFPGRFSGRQFSNSRSEMNVSTLELGDSALYLCASSWTPTGIYGYTFGSGTRLTVV.

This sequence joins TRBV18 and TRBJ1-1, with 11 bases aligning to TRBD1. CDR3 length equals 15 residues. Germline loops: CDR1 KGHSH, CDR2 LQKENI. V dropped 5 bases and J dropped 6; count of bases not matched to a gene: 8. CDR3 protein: CASSLSGTGGSEAFF. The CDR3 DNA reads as TGTGCCAGCTCATTATCCGGGACAGGGGGTTCTGAAGCTTTCTTT. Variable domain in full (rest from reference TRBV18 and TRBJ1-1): NAGVMQNPRHLVRRRGQEARLRCSPMKGHSHVYWYRQLPEEGLKFMVYLQKENIIDESGMPKERFSAEFPKEGPSILRIQQVVRGDSAAYFCASSLSGTGGSEAFFGQGTRLTVV.

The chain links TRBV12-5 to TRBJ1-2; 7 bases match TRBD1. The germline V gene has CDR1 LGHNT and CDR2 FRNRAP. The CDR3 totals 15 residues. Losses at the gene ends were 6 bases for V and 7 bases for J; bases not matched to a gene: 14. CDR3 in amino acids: CASGSRTRGQLGYTF. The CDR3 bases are TGTGCTAGTGGATCACGGACCCGGGGACAGCTTGGCTACACCTTC.

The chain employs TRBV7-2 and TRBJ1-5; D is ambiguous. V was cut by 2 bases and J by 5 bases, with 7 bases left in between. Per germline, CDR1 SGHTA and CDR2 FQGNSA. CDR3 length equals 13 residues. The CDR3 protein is CASSLRRDQPQHF. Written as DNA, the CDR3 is TGTGCCAGCAGCTTACGACGGGATCAGCCCCAGCATTTT.

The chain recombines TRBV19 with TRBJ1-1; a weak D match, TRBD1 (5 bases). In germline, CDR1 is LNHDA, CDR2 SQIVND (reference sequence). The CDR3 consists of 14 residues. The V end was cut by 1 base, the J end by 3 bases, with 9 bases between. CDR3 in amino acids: CASSIGQHDTEAFF. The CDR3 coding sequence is TGTGCCAGTAGTATAGGACAGCACGACACTGAAGCTTTCTTT.

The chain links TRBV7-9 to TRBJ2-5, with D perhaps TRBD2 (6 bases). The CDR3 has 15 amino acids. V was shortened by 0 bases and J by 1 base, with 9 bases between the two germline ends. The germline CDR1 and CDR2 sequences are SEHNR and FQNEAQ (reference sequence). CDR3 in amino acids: CASSLAGGLQETQYF. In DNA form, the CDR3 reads TGTGCCAGCAGCTTAGCGGGGGGACTCCAAGAGACCCAGTACTTC.

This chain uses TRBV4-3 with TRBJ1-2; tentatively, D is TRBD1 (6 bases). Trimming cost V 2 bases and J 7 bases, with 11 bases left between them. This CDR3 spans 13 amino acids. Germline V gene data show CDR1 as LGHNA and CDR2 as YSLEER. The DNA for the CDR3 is TGCGCCAGCAGCCAATCCACAGGGTTTGGCTACACCTTC. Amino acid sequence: CASSQSTGFGYTF.

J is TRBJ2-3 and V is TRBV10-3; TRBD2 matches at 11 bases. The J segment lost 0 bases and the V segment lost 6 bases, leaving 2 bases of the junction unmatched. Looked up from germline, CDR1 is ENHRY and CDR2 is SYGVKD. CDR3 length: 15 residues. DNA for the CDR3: TGTGCCATCAGCCTAGCGGGGGGAAGCACAGATACGCAGTATTTT. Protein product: CAISLAGGSTDTQYF.

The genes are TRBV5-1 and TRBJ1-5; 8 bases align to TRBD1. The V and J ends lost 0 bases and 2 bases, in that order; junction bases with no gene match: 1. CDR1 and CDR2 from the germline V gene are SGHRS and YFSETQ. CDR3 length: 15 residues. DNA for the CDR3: TGCGCCAGCAGCTTGGAGGGACAGGGCAATCAGCCCCAGCATTTT. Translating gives CASSLEGQGNQPQHF.

The CDR3 region is CASSYGGIYEQYF. The CDR3 DNA reads TGTGCCAGCAGTTACGGGGGGATTTACGAGCAGTACTTC. This rearrangement joins TRBV6-6 to TRBJ2-7, with D possibly being TRBD2 (6 bases). Deletions cut 2 bases from V and 4 bases from J, with 9 bases between. From germline, CDR1 is MNHNY and CDR2 SVGAGI (reference sequence). The CDR3 runs to 13 residues.

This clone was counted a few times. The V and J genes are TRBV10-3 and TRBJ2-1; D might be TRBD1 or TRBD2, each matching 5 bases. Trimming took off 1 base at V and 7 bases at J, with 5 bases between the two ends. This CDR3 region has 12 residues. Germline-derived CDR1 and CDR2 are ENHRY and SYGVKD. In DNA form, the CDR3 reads TGTGCCATCAGTGAGTGGGGGAATGAGCAGTTCTTC. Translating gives CAISEWGNEQFF.